This entry is about one TCR beta chain. Naive-designated CD8 cells lacked CD45RO, were positively enriched for CCR7, and omitted terminally differentiated effector memory CD45RA+ cells. There are 12 residues in the CDR3. The germline gives CDR1 KGHSH, CDR2 LQKENI. V gave up 6 bases and J gave up 2 bases, with 8 bases separating them. TCRdb's copy holds only in-frame clones and misses some; the assay was immunoSEQ multiplex PCR. The sample yields approximately 2,000,000 clones, 93% seen once. The entry originates in a study of shared clonotypes between healthy human individuals. The chain carries TRBV18 and TRBJ2-7; D might be TRBD1 (5 bases). This receptor was identified in a man aged 18-30 years in good health. Some clones in this sample may be carry-over from other donors' samples. Source material: naive CD8+ T cells from PBMCs. The CDR3 loop reads CASSLDTYEQYF. The CDR3 DNA reads TGTGCCAGCTCTCTGGACACCTACGAGCAGTACTTC. Full variable domain (rest looked up from reference TRBV18 and TRBJ2-7): NAGVMQNPRHLVRRRGQEARLRCSPMKGHSHVYWYRQLPEEGLKFMVYLQKENIIDESGMPKERFSAEFPKEGPSILRIQQVVRGDSAAYFCASSLDTYEQYFGPGTRLTVT.